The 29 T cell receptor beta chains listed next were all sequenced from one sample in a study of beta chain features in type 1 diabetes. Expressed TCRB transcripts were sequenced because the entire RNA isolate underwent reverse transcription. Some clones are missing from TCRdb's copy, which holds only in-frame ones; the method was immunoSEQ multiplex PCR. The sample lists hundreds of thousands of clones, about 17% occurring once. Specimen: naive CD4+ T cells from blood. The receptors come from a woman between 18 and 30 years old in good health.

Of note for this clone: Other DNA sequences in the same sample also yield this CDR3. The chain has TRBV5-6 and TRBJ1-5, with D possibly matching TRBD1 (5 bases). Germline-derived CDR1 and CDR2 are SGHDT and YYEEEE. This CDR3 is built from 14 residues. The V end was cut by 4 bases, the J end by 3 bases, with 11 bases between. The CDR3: CASSRRGSNQPQHF. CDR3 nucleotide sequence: TGTGCCAGCAGCCGCCGGGGGTCCAATCAGCCCCAGCATTTT.

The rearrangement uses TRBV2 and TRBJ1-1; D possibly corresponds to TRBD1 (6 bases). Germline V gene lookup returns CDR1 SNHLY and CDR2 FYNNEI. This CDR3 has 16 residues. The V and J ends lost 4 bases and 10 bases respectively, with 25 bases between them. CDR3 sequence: CASSGTTGRVGRGAFF. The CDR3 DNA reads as TGTGCCAGCAGTGGAACTACAGGGCGGGTAGGAAGGGGAGCTTTCTTT. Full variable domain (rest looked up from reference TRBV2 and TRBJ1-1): EPEVTQTPSHQVTQMGQEVILRCVPISNHLYFYWYRQILGQKVEFLVSFYNNEISEKSEIFDDQFSVERPDGSNFTLKIRSTKLEDSAMYFCASSGTTGRVGRGAFFGQGTRLTVV.

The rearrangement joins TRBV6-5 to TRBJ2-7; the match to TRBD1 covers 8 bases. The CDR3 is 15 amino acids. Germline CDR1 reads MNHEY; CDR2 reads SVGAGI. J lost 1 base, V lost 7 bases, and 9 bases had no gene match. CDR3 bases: TGTGCCAGCAATCCTTCATGGACAGGGTCCTACGAGCAGTACTTC. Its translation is CASNPSWTGSYEQYF.

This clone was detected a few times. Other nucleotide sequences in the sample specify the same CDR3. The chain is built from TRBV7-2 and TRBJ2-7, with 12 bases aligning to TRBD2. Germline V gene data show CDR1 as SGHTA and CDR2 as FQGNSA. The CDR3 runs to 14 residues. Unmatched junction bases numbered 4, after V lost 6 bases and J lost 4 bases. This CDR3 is CASSTSGRFYEQYF. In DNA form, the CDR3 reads TGTGCCAGCAGTACTAGCGGGAGGTTTTACGAGCAGTACTTC.

The CDR3 coding sequence is TGTGCCAGTAGCAGTGGGACAGTGAACACCGGGGAGCTGTTTTTT. Protein: CASSSGTVNTGELFF. The gene calls are TRBV19 and TRBJ2-2; TRBD1 matches at 7 bases. Germline V gene sequence: CDR1 LNHDA, CDR2 SQIVND (reference sequence). J was trimmed by 1 base and V by 6 bases; bases with no gene match: 5. The CDR3 sequence is 15 residues long.

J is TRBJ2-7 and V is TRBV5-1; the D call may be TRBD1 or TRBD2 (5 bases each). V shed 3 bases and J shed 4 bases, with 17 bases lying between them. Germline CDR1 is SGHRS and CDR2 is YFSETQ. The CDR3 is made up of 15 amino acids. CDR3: CASSSRDVSVYEQYF. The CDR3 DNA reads TGCGCCAGCAGCTCTCGGGACGTTTCCGTGTACGAGCAGTACTTC.

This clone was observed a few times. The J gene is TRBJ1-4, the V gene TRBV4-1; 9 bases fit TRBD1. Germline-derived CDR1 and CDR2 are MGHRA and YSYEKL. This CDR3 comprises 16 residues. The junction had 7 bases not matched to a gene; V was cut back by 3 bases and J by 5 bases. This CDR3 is CASSQSGTGINEKLFF. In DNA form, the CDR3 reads TGCGCCAGCAGCCAGTCCGGGACAGGGATAAATGAAAAACTGTTTTTT.

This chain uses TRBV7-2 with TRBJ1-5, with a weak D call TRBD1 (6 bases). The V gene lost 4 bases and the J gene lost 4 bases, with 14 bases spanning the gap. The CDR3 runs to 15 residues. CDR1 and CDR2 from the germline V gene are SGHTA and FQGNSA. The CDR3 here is CASSSTAGTNQPQHF. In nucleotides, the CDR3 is TGTGCCAGCAGCTCAACCGCCGGGACAAATCAGCCCCAGCATTTT.

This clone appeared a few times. In nucleotides, the CDR3 is TGTGCCAGCAGCAGCCGTGCTGGGACAAACACTGAAGCTTTCTTT. Its translation: CASSSRAGTNTEAFF. This chain joins TRBV4-2 and TRBJ1-1; D is perhaps TRBD1 (6 bases). Germline V gives CDR1 LGHNA, CDR2 YNFKEQ. This CDR3 is built from 15 residues. Trimming left V 5 bases short and J 2 bases short, with 15 bases between.

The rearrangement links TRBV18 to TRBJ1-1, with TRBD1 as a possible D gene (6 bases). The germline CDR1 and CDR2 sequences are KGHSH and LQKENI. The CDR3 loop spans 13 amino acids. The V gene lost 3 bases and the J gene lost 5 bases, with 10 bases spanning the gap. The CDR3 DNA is TGTGCCAGCTCACCGATCCAGGGGACTGAAGCTTTCTTT. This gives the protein CASSPIQGTEAFF.

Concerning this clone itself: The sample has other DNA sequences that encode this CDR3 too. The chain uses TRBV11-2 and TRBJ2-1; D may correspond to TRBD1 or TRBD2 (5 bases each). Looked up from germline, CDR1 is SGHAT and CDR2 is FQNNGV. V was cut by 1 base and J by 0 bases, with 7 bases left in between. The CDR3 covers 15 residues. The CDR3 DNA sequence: TGTGCCAGCAGCTTAGGGGGGAGCTCCTACAATGAGCAGTTCTTC. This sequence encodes CASSLGGSSYNEQFF.

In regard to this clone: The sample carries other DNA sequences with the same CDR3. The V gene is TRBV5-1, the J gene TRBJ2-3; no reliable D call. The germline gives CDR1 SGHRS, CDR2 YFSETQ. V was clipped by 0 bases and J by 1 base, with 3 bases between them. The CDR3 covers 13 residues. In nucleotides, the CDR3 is TGCGCCAGCAGCTTGGCCGGCACAGATACGCAGTATTTT. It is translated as CASSLAGTDTQYF.

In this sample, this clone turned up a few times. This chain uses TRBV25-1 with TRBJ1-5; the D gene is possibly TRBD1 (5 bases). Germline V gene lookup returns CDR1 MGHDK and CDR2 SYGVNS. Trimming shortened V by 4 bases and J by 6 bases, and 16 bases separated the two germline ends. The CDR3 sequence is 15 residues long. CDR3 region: CASSGAGGYSQPQHF. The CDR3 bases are TGTGCCAGCAGTGGCGCTGGGGGGTACAGTCAGCCCCAGCATTTT.

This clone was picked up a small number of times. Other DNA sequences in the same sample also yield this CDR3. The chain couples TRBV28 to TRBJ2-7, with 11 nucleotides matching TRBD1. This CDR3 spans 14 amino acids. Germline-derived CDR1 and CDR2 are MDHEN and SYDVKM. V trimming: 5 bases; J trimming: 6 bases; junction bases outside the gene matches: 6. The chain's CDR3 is CASSPGDRGGEQYF. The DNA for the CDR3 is TGTGCCAGCAGTCCAGGGGACAGGGGGGGCGAGCAGTACTTC.

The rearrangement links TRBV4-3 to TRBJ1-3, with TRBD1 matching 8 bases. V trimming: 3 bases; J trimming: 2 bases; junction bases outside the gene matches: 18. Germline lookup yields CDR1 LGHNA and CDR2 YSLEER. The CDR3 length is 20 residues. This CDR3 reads CASSQGSTDRAPLAGNTIYF. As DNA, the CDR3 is TGCGCCAGCAGCCAGGGCTCGACGGACAGGGCTCCGCTCGCTGGAAACACCATATATTTT.

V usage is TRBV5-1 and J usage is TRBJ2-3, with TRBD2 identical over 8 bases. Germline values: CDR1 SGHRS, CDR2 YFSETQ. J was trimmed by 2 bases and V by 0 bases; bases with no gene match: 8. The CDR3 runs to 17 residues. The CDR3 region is CASSLAPSGPLTDTQYF. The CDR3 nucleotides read TGCGCCAGCAGCTTGGCCCCTAGCGGGCCCCTCACAGATACGCAGTATTTT. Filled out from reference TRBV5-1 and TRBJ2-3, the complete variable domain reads KAGVTQTPRYLIKTRGQQVTLSCSPISGHRSVSWYQQTPGQGLQFLFEYFSETQRNKGNFPGRFSGRQFSNSRSEMNVSTLELGDSALYLCASSLAPSGPLTDTQYFGPGTRLTVL.

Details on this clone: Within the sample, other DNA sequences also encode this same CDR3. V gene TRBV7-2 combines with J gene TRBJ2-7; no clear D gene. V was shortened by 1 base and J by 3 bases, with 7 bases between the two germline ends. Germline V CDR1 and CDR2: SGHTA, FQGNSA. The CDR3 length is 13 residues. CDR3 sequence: CASSLGQLYEQYF. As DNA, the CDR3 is TGTGCCAGCAGCTTAGGTCAACTCTACGAGCAGTACTTC.

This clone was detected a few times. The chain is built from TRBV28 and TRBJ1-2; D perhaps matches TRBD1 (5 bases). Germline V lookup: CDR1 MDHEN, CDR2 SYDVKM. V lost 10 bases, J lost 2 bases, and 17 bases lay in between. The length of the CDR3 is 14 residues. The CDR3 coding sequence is TGTGCCACCCGTAAGAGGGGTGGAAACTATGGCTACACCTTC. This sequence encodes CATRKRGGNYGYTF.

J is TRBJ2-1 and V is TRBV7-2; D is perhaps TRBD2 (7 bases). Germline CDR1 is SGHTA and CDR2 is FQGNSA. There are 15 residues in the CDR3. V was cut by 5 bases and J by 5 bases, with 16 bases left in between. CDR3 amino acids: CASSTQGRENNEQFF. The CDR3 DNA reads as TGTGCCAGCAGCACCCAGGGGCGGGAGAACAATGAGCAGTTCTTC.

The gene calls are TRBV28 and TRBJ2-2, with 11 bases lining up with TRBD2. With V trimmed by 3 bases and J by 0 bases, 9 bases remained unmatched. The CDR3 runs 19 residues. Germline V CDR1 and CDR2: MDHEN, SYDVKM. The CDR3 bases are TGTGCCAGCAGTTTGGATAGAGGACTAGCGGGTTCGAACACCGGGGAGCTGTTTTTT. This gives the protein CASSLDRGLAGSNTGELFF.

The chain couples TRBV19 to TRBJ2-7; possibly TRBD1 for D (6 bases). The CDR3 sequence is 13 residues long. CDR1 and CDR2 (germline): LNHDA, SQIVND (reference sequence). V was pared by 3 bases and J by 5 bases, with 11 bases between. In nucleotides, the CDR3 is TGTGCCAGTAGTATGGCCAGGGGACACGAGCAGTACTTC. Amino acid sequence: CASSMARGHEQYF.

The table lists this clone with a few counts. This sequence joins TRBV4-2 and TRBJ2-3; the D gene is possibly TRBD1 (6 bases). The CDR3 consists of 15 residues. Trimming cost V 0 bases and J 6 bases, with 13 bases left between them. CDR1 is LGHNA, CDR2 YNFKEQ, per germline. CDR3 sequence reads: CASSQDGQTYDTQYF. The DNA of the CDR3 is TGTGCCAGCAGCCAAGATGGACAGACCTATGATACGCAGTATTTT.

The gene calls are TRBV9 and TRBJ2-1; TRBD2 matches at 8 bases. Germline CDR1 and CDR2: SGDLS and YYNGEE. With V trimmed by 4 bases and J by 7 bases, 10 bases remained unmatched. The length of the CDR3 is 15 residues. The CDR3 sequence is CASSYSQRESNEQFF. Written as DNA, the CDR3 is TGTGCCAGCAGCTATAGCCAGCGGGAGAGTAATGAGCAGTTCTTC.

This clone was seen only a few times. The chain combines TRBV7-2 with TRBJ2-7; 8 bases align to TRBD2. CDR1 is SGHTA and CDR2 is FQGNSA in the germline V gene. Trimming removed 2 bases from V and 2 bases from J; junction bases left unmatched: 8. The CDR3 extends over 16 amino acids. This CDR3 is CASSLSSVAGTYEQYF. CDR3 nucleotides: TGTGCCAGCAGCTTAAGCTCGGTAGCGGGGACCTACGAGCAGTACTTC.

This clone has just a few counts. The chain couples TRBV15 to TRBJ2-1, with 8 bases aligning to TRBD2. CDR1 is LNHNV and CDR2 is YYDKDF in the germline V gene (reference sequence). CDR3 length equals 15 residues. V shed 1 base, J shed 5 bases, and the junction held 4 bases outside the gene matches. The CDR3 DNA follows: TGTGCCACCAGCAGAGGAACTAGCGGAAACAATGAGCAGTTCTTC. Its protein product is CATSRGTSGNNEQFF.

Here the CDR3 DNA reads TGTGCCAGCAGGGGCATGGGGACTGAAGCTTTCTTT. This sequence encodes CASRGMGTEAFF. V usage is TRBV7-9 and J usage is TRBJ1-1; D ambiguous. The CDR3 totals 12 residues. Per germline, CDR1 SEHNR and CDR2 FQNEAQ (reference sequence). Deletions cut 6 bases from V and 5 bases from J, with 10 bases between.

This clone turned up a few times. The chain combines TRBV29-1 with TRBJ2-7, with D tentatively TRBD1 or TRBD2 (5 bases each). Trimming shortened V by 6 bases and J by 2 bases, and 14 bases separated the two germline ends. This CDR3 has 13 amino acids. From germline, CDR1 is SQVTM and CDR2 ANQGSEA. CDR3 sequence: CSVRGTVTYEQYF. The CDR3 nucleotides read TGCAGCGTACGTGGGACGGTTACCTACGAGCAGTACTTC.

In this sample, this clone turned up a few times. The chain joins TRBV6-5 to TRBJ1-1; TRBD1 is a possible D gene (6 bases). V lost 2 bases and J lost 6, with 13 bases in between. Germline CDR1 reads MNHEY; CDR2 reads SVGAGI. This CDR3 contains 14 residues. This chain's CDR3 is CASSYRPGAAEAFF. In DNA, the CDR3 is TGTGCCAGCAGTTACCGCCCGGGGGCCGCTGAAGCTTTCTTT.

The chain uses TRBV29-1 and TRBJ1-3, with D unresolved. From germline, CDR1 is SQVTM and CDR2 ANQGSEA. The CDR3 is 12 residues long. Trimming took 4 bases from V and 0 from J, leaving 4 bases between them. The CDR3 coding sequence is TGCAGCGTTGCGGACTCTGGAAACACCATATATTTT. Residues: CSVADSGNTIYF. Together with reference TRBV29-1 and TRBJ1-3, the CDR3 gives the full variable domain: SAVISQKPSRDICQRGTSLTIQCQVDSQVTMMFWYRQQPGQSLTLIATANQGSEATYESGFVIDKFPISRPNLTFSTLTVSNMSPEDSSIYLCSVADSGNTIYFGEGSWLTVV.